One T cell receptor beta chain is described in this entry. As yet, its antigen is unknown. The time point: peripheral blood 6 weeks after treatment start. The study enrolled patients with locally advanced or metastatic urothelial carcinoma. TCRdb's copy holds only in-frame clones and misses some; the assay was immunoSEQ multiplex PCR. This table has approximately 18,000 clones, over 75% appearing once. The sample belongs to a study of PD-L1 blockade in urothelial cancer. Whole-study context: Atezolizumab was started by patients at some point between 2014 and 2015 at 1,200 mg intravenously every 3 weeks. Median blood clonality was 0.080, with 75,000 to 90,000 unique TCRs. Points from the study as a whole: Tumor-associated clones in the blood of durable-benefit patients grew more at 3 weeks.

This CDR3 contains 17 residues. In germline, CDR1 is LNHDA, CDR2 SQIVND (reference sequence). The V gene end was trimmed by 6 bases and the J gene end by 0 bases; junction bases not matched to a gene: 7. This chain connects TRBV19 to TRBJ1-4, with 10 nucleotides matching TRBD1. This sequence originates from a man aged 50 to 60 with urothelial cancer. The sample consisted of PBMCs, taken around atezolizumab (anti-PD-L1) treatment. The chain's CDR3 is CASSSRDRGATNEKLFF. The CDR3 DNA is TGTGCCAGTAGCTCCAGGGACAGGGGAGCAACTAATGAAAAACTGTTTTTT.